Following are 2 T cell receptor beta chains from one sample sequenced in a study of T cell changes during pregnancy in multiple sclerosis. The table came from immunoSEQ multiplex PCR; TCRdb's copy has only in-frame clones and leaves some out. The repertoire has over 65,000 clones, more than 80% of them found once; the top ten carry 0.7% to 0.95%. This specimen consisted of peripheral blood, obtained in the second trimester of pregnancy. The receptors were gathered from a female donor with multiple sclerosis, enrolled in a pregnancy study.

The CDR3: CASSVAENSPLHF. CDR3 nucleotides: TGTGCCAGCAGCGTAGCCGAGAATTCACCCCTCCACTTT. The chain is built from TRBV9 and TRBJ1-6, with unresolved D. CDR3 length: 13 amino acids. Germline CDR1 SGDLS, CDR2 YYNGEE. V lost 0 bases and J lost 7, with 5 bases in between.

The chain links TRBV6-5 to TRBJ2-1; the D gene is possibly TRBD1 (6 bases). Germline V gene data show CDR1 as MNHEY and CDR2 as SVGAGI. The length of the CDR3 is 15 residues. Trimming took 7 bases from V and 5 from J, leaving 18 bases between them. The CDR3 nucleotides read TGTGCCAGCAAAATCAGACAGGAGACTAACAATGAGCAGTTCTTC. This sequence encodes CASKIRQETNNEQFF.